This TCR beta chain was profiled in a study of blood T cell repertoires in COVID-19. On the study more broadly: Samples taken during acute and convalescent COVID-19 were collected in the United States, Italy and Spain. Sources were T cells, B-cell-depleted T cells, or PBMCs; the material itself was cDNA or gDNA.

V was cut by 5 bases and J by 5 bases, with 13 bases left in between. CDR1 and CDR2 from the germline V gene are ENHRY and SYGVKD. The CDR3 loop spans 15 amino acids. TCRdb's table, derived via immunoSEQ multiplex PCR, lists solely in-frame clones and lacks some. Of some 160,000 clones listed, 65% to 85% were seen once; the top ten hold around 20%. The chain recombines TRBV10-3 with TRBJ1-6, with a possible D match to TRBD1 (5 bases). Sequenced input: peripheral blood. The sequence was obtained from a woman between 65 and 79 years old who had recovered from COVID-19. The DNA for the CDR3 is TGTGCCATCAGTTCCCAGGGTCGCCATAATTCACCCCTCCACTTT. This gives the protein CAISSQGRHNSPLHF.